This entry lists 25 T cell receptor beta chains sequenced from one sample in a study of breast tumors, draining lymph nodes, adjacent tissues. TCRdb independently ran MiXCR on the multiplex PCR reads; one entry per CDR3 protein. Of more than 200,000 distinct CDR3 sequences listed, about 32% were seen once; the top ten hold around 1.4%. Breast cancer patients provided tissue from their axillary draining lymph nodes. The specimen sequenced was axillary lymph node tissue. All receptors come from a female donor with breast cancer. Some clones in this sample may be carry-over from other donors' samples.

This clonotype has at least ten counts. The chain couples TRBV6-2 or TRBV6-3 to TRBJ2-3, with 11 bases that match TRBD2. Germline CDR1 reads MNHEY; CDR2 reads SVGEGT. The CDR3 loop spans 15 amino acids. J gave up 6 bases and V 6 bases, and 8 bases lay outside the gene matches. The CDR3 spells CASSSLAGGRDTQYF. The DNA for the CDR3 is TGTGCCAGCAGCTCCCTAGCGGGAGGTCGGGATACGCAGTATTTT.

The chain combines TRBV24-1 with TRBJ2-5, with D perhaps matching TRBD1 or TRBD2 (5 bases each). The germline V gene encodes CDR1 KGHDR and CDR2 SFDVKD. This CDR3 is built from 15 residues. Deletions cut 5 bases from V and 1 base from J, with 13 bases between. CDR3 loop: CATSGRDATQETQYF. The DNA of the CDR3 is TGTGCCACCAGTGGCCGGGACGCAACCCAAGAGACCCAGTACTTC.

The chain links TRBV7-3 to TRBJ1-2; possibly TRBD1 for D (5 bases). Germline V gives CDR1 SGHTA, CDR2 FQGTGA. Trimming shortened V by 3 bases and J by 7 bases, and 24 bases separated the two germline ends. The CDR3 length is 17 residues. The CDR3: CASSFTARDLPPSGYTF. DNA of the CDR3: TGTGCCAGCAGCTTCACCGCAAGGGACCTTCCGCCCAGTGGCTACACCTTC. Together with reference TRBV7-3 and TRBJ1-2, the CDR3 gives the full variable domain: GAGVSQTPSNKVTEKGKYVELRCDPISGHTALYWYRQSLGQGPEFLIYFQGTGAADDSGLPNDRFFAVRPEGSVSTLKIQRTERGDSAVYLCASSFTARDLPPSGYTFGSGTRLTVV.

In its sample, this clonotype was seen once. Since a much larger clone is just one base distant, this may be a read error. The CDR3 sequence: CASSEYGHGTEAFF. The CDR3 DNA is TGTGCCAGCAGTGAATATGGGCATGGCACTGAAGCTTTCTTT. The rearrangement links TRBV25-1 to TRBJ1-1; D ambiguous. CDR1 is MGHDK and CDR2 is SYGVNS in the germline V gene. Trimming cost V 0 bases and J 4 bases, with 9 bases left between them. CDR3 length equals 14 residues.

This clonotype was picked up many times. This chain connects TRBV6-1 to TRBJ2-1, with a weak D call TRBD2 (5 bases). V dropped 7 bases and J dropped 7 bases, with 14 bases sitting between them. CDR1 and CDR2 from the germline V gene are MNHNS and SASEGT. This CDR3 is built from 13 residues. The CDR3 DNA reads as TGTGCCAGCAACCCCCCGGGAAGTAATGAGCAGTTCTTC. Amino acids: CASNPPGSNEQFF.

Points on this clonotype: At one boundary the junction diverges from the germline segment, which might be a read error. V gene TRBV6-5 combines with J gene TRBJ2-7; 8 bases line up with TRBD1. This CDR3 spans 13 amino acids. CDR1 is MNHEY, CDR2 SVGAGI, per germline. The CDR3 nucleotides are TGTGCCAGCAGTTACCACAGGGGGTACGAGCAGTGTTTC. Amino acids: CASSYHRGYEQCF.

A note on this clonotype: Just one base apart from a much larger clone, this may be a read error. This chain joins TRBV5-8 and TRBJ2-5; weak D call: TRBD1 (6 bases). V lost 2 bases and J lost 5, with 19 bases in between. CDR3 length equals 16 residues. Germline lookup yields CDR1 SGHTS and CDR2 YDEGEE. The CDR3 bases are TGTGCCAGCAGCTTAAATACAACCAGGGGTGGGGAGACCCAGTACTTC. It encodes CASSLNTTRGGETQYF.

This clonotype was recorded many times. DNA for the CDR3: TGTGCCAGCAGTCGGACCGTCACAGATACGCAGTATTTT. It translates to CASSRTVTDTQYF. The chain has TRBV6-5 and TRBJ2-3; no reliable D call. Germline CDR1 and CDR2: MNHEY and SVGAGI. The V end was cut by 5 bases, the J end by 2 bases, with 8 bases between. The CDR3 spans 13 residues.

With regard to this clonotype: A much larger clone lies one base from this, so it may be a read error. The rearrangement joins TRBV2 to TRBJ1-3; D may be TRBD1 (6 bases). V lost 2 bases, J lost 2 bases, and 22 bases lay in between. The CDR3 consists of 19 residues. Germline V gene lookup returns CDR1 SNHLY and CDR2 FYNNEI. CDR3 amino acids: CASSELRQLGGSTGNTIYF. CDR3 DNA sequence: TGTGCCAGCAGTGAACTCCGCCAACTCGGGGGCAGTACTGGAAACACCATATATTTT. The full variable domain, completed using reference TRBV2 and TRBJ1-3, is EPEVTQTPSHQVTQMGQEVILRCVPISNHLYFYWYRQILGQKVEFLVSFYNNEISEKSEIFDDQFSVERPDGSNFTLKIRSTKLEDSAMYFCASSELRQLGGSTGNTIYFGEGSWLTVV.

The chain joins TRBV6-5 to TRBJ2-7, with D perhaps matching TRBD2 (5 bases). V was shortened by 7 bases and J by 10 bases, with 20 bases between the two germline ends. This CDR3 has 13 residues. Per germline, CDR1 MNHEY and CDR2 SVGAGI. This CDR3 reads CASTQRRNREQYF. The DNA of the CDR3 is TGTGCCAGCACCCAGAGGCGAAACCGGGAACAGTACTTC.

This clonotype was observed a few times. The rearrangement uses TRBV18 and TRBJ1-5; 10 bases are shared with TRBD1. CDR3 size: 14 residues. V gave up 1 base and J gave up 7 bases; unmatched junction bases: 1. Germline-derived CDR1 and CDR2 are KGHSH and LQKENI. The CDR3 here is CASSPRTGGQPQHF. The CDR3 bases are TGTGCCAGCTCACCACGGACAGGGGGGCAGCCCCAGCATTTT.

V is TRBV24-1 and J is TRBJ1-2, with TRBD1 matching 11 bases. CDR3 size: 14 residues. V shed 8 bases, J shed 6 bases, and the junction held 7 bases outside the gene matches. The germline CDR1 and CDR2 sequences are KGHDR and SFDVKD. In nucleotides, the CDR3 is TGTGCCACCACTAAAGGACAGGGGGCGGATGGCTACACCTTC. This gives the protein CATTKGQGADGYTF.

This clonotype has at least ten counts. The rearrangement links TRBV20-1 to TRBJ2-4, with 14 bases fitting TRBD2. This CDR3 contains 18 residues. Germline assignment: CDR1 DFQATT and CDR2 SNEGSKA (reference sequence). Germline trimming cut 5 bases from V and 0 bases from J; bases unmatched to any gene: 9. This CDR3 is CSASPRGLAGEAKNIQYF. For the CDR3, the DNA is TGCAGTGCTTCCCCCCGGGGACTAGCGGGAGAAGCCAAAAACATTCAGTACTTC.

Ten or more counts support this clonotype. This chain connects TRBV12-3 or TRBV12-4 to TRBJ2-7, with a possible D match to TRBD2 (5 bases). The V end lost 3 bases, the J end lost 3 bases, and 12 bases lay between the germline ends. CDR3 length: 14 residues. This chain's CDR3 is CASSFPGNRYEQYF. In DNA, the CDR3 is TGTGCCAGCAGTTTTCCGGGAAACCGCTACGAGCAGTACTTC.

The chain is built from TRBV5-4 and TRBJ2-5, with D possibly matching TRBD2 (6 bases). The CDR3 totals 14 residues. Per the germline V gene, CDR1 is SGHNT and CDR2 is YYREEE (reference sequence). Trimming removed 0 bases from V and 3 bases from J, with 9 bases in between. The CDR3 DNA sequence: TGTGCCAGCAGCTTGGCCGGAGGGGAAGAGACCCAGTACTTC. Translating gives CASSLAGGEETQYF.

With regard to this clonotype: Sequence at one end of the junction differs from germline and may be a read error. CDR3 residues: CQHLRGDRGPQETQYF. The CDR3 DNA reads as TGCCAGCACCTGAGGGGGGACAGGGGGCCCCAAGAGACCCAGTACTTC. The rearrangement uses TRBV15 and TRBJ2-5; 12 bases are a match to TRBD1. The CDR3 runs to 16 residues. The germline V gene encodes CDR1 LNHNV and CDR2 YYDKDF (reference sequence).

The V and J genes are TRBV25-1 and TRBJ1-1; D unclear. Germline V gives CDR1 MGHDK, CDR2 SYGVNS. The CDR3 totals 15 residues. Trimming removed 1 base at V and 6 bases at J, with 15 bases between. The CDR3 protein is CASSESGGGRAEAFF. CDR3 sequence (DNA): TGTGCCAGCAGTGAATCGGGCGGAGGGAGGGCTGAAGCTTTCTTT.

CDR3 protein: CASSWGSGRTTGEQFF. Here the CDR3 DNA reads TGTGCCAGCAGTTGGGGTAGCGGGAGAACAACCGGGGAGCAGTTCTTC. V is TRBV7-2 and J is TRBJ2-1; 9 bases align to TRBD2. Germline V gene sequence: CDR1 SGHTA, CDR2 FQGNSA. The CDR3 totals 16 residues. Unmatched junction bases numbered 16, after V lost 6 bases and J lost 10 bases.

This clonotype was picked up a small number of times. The V gene is TRBV5-6, the J gene TRBJ2-3; TRBD2 matches at 10 bases. The CDR3 covers 19 residues. Germline trimming cut 4 bases from V and 8 bases from J; bases unmatched to any gene: 22. Germline lookup yields CDR1 SGHDT and CDR2 YYEEEE. The CDR3 DNA is TGTGCCAGCAGCGTTAATGGAAGAACTAGCGGGGCGTTGATGGGTACGCAGTATTTT. It yields the protein CASSVNGRTSGALMGTQYF.

V usage is TRBV6-1 and J usage is TRBJ2-7; a weak D match, TRBD2 (6 bases). Germline CDR1 is MNHNS and CDR2 is SASEGT. V lost 5 bases and J 3 bases, leaving 29 bases between the germline ends. The CDR3 covers 19 residues. Here the CDR3 DNA reads TGTGCCAGCAGTTATAGTAGAGGCAGGGTGGGGAGTAGCGGCTACGAGCAGTACTTC. Its translation is CASSYSRGRVGSSGYEQYF.

Remarks on this clonotype: A much more abundant neighbour one base away suggests this may be a read error. The V gene is TRBV3-1, the J gene TRBJ2-5, with 10 bases identical to TRBD2. The germline gives CDR1 LGHDT, CDR2 YNNKEL (reference sequence). V was pared by 5 bases and J by 7 bases, with 7 bases of the junction left unmatched. The CDR3 consists of 14 residues. The DNA for the CDR3 is TGTGCCAGCAGCATTACTAGCGGGAAAGGGACCCAGTACTTC. Amino acid sequence: CASSITSGKGTQYF.

This clonotype was recorded many times. CDR3 sequence reads: CSAMDPSGGKETQYF. The CDR3 coding sequence is TGCAGTGCTATGGACCCTAGCGGGGGAAAAGAGACCCAGTACTTC. The chain couples TRBV20-1 to TRBJ2-5; the match to TRBD2 covers 10 bases. CDR1 and CDR2 (germline): DFQATT, SNEGSKA (reference sequence). The CDR3 covers 15 residues. Germline trimming cut 4 bases from V and 3 bases from J; bases unmatched to any gene: 8.

This clonotype was picked up many times. This rearrangement joins TRBV7-6 to TRBJ2-1, with 7 bases lining up with TRBD2. The CDR3 runs 14 residues. Unmatched junction bases numbered 4, after V lost 5 bases and J lost 3 bases. Germline V gene lookup returns CDR1 SGHVS and CDR2 FNYEAQ. In nucleotides, the CDR3 is TGTGCCAGCAGCAAAAGCGGGATCTACAATGAGCAGTTCTTC. The encoded protein is CASSKSGIYNEQFF.

The chain uses TRBV28 and TRBJ1-6, with a tentative D call TRBD1 (5 bases). The germline CDR1 and CDR2 sequences are MDHEN and SYDVKM. CDR3 length: 15 residues. V was pared by 7 bases and J by 3 bases, with 13 bases between. The CDR3 loop is CASNTGTDYNSPLHF. CDR3 DNA: TGTGCCAGCAACACCGGGACCGACTATAATTCACCCCTCCACTTT.

In its sample, this clonotype was seen once. A read error is likely, as this CDR3 ends without the conserved phenylalanine or tryptophan. V and J are TRBV9 and TRBJ2-3; D remains ambiguous. The CDR3 is made up of 13 amino acids. Germline V gene data show CDR1 as SGDLS and CDR2 as YYNGEE. The DNA for the CDR3 is TGTGTCAGCAGCGTCGGATGGACAGATACGCAGTATCCT. Amino acids: CVSSVGWTDTQYP.